Each of the 27 T cell receptor beta chains below was sequenced from the same sample in a study of T cells in Graves' hyperthyroidism and ophthalmopathy. There were TCR beta CDR3 regions amplified from RNA transcripts. HTBI primers drove first-round RT-PCR of the TCR CDR3. TCRdb ran MiXCR on the multiplex PCR reads and lists one entry per CDR3 protein. The sample includes over 700,000 distinct CDR3 sequences, over 35% of them seen just once. The sample consisted of blood. These receptors came from a woman between 40 and 55 years old with Graves' hyperthyroidism.

This clonotype appeared many times. This rearrangement joins TRBV5-8 to TRBJ1-2; tentative D call: TRBD1 (6 bases). The CDR3 spans 15 residues. V was cut by 4 bases and J by 2 bases, with 15 bases left in between. Germline CDR1 reads SGHTS; CDR2 reads YDEGEE. The CDR3 is CASSRSDRRNYGYTF. The CDR3 DNA follows: TGTGCCAGCAGCCGAAGCGACAGGCGAAACTATGGCTACACCTTC.

V is TRBV6-5 and J is TRBJ2-7; perhaps TRBD1 as D (5 bases). CDR3 size: 11 residues. From germline, CDR1 is MNHEY and CDR2 SVGAGI. V gave up 7 bases and J gave up 7 bases, with 11 bases separating them. CDR3 nucleotides: TGTGCCAGCACCAAGGGGCATGAGCAGTACTTC. This codes for CASTKGHEQYF.

The chain couples TRBV7-9 to TRBJ1-2; 7 positions agree with TRBD1. Trimming took 5 bases from V and 0 from J; bases not matched to a gene: 9. Germline-derived CDR1 and CDR2 are SEHNR and FQNEAQ (reference sequence). CDR3 size: 16 residues. The CDR3 protein is CASSLQGTITNYGYTF. The DNA of the CDR3 is TGTGCCAGCAGCCTACAGGGGACGATTACTAACTATGGCTACACCTTC.

The chain couples TRBV28 to TRBJ1-6; the D gene is possibly TRBD1 (6 bases). Germline V gene sequence: CDR1 MDHEN, CDR2 SYDVKM. Between the trimmed V and J ends, which lost 6 bases and 8 bases, there was a span of 11 bases. This CDR3 region has 13 residues. The CDR3 loop reads CASRNRVYSPLHF. In DNA, the CDR3 is TGTGCCAGCAGGAACAGGGTATATTCACCCCTCCACTTT.

As for this clonotype: Its ends do not fully match the called genes, so a read error is possible. The chain is built from TRBV6-5 and TRBJ1-4; a possible D gene is TRBD1 (6 bases). Germline V gene data show CDR1 as MNHEY and CDR2 as SVGAGI. The CDR3 totals 12 residues. CDR3 in amino acids: CASSDPTRTDLF. DNA of the CDR3: TGTGCCAGCAGTGACCCGACCCGGACAGACCTATTT.

J is TRBJ1-2 and V is TRBV7-2, with D possibly being TRBD1 (5 bases). The germline V gene encodes CDR1 SGHTA and CDR2 FQGNSA. The CDR3 runs 14 residues. Trimming removed 5 bases at V and 8 bases at J, with 18 bases between. The CDR3 DNA is TGTGCCAGCAGCAATTATGGCAGGGTAGGCGGCTACACCTTC. Amino acid sequence: CASSNYGRVGGYTF.

On this clonotype itself: It may be a read error: a sequence one base away is much more abundant. This chain uses TRBV7-8 with TRBJ1-5, with TRBD1 matching over 8 bases. CDR3 length: 17 amino acids. V was pared by 8 bases and J by 5 bases, with 17 bases of the junction left unmatched. Germline CDR1 reads SGHVS; CDR2 reads FQNEAQ. In DNA, the CDR3 is TGTGCCAGCCGCTCCCATCCCGGGGCAGGGGGCGATCAGCCCCAGCATTTT. Its translation: CASRSHPGAGGDQPQHF.

This clonotype was seen a handful of times. This sequence joins TRBV7-8 and TRBJ2-7; D is ambiguous. Germline CDR1 SGHVS, CDR2 FQNEAQ. The CDR3 contains 15 residues. Between the trimmed V and J ends, which lost 0 bases and 6 bases, there was a span of 15 bases. The CDR3 DNA follows: TGTGCCAGCAGCTTAGCCAAAATCCTGGGGTCCGAGCAGTACTTC. This gives the protein CASSLAKILGSEQYF.

The chain carries TRBV2 and TRBJ2-2, with 7 bases matching TRBD1. Germline V gives CDR1 SNHLY, CDR2 FYNNEI. The CDR3 is made up of 15 amino acids. J gave up 4 bases and V 8 bases, and 10 bases lay outside the gene matches. This CDR3 is CASGIGTVSTGELFF. Written as DNA, the CDR3 is TGTGCCAGCGGGATTGGGACAGTCTCCACCGGGGAGCTGTTTTTT.

The chain is built from TRBV3-1 and TRBJ2-5, with 8 bases identical to TRBD1. Germline values: CDR1 LGHDT, CDR2 YNNKEL (reference sequence). The CDR3 is 12 residues long. V lost 7 bases and J lost 5; bases outside the gene matches: 3. The CDR3 protein is CASTTGVETQYF. The CDR3 DNA reads TGTGCCAGCACGACAGGGGTTGAGACCCAGTACTTC.

This clonotype showed up just a few times. The chain links TRBV12-3 or TRBV12-4 to TRBJ1-2, with D possibly matching TRBD1 (6 bases). This CDR3 has 13 amino acids. Trimming took off 5 bases at V and 2 bases at J, with 9 bases between the two ends. DNA for the CDR3: TGTGCCAGCAGTGACAGGCTAAACTATGGCTACACCTTC. This sequence encodes CASSDRLNYGYTF.

This clonotype has a handful of counts. This chain uses TRBV5-8 with TRBJ2-5; D is possibly TRBD2 (6 bases). V gave up 2 bases and J gave up 7 bases, with 12 bases separating them. Germline V CDR1 and CDR2: SGHTS, YDEGEE. The CDR3 sequence is 13 residues long. CDR3 in DNA: TGTGCCAGCAGCTTTTTACGGGGAGGGACCCAGTACTTC. Translating it yields CASSFLRGGTQYF.

This chain joins TRBV6-2 or TRBV6-3 and TRBJ1-5; D not certain. CDR3 length: 13 amino acids. CDR1 and CDR2 (germline): MNHEY, SVGEGT. Trimming stripped 7 bases from V and 0 bases from J, with 7 bases between. The DNA of the CDR3 is TGTGCCAGCACCCGGTATAGCAATCAGCCCCAGCATTTT. This codes for CASTRYSNQPQHF.

This clonotype was observed at least ten times. This chain joins TRBV10-3 and TRBJ1-1; 8 nucleotides agree with TRBD1. In germline, CDR1 is ENHRY, CDR2 SYGVKD. The CDR3 length is 17 residues. Germline trimming cut 8 bases from V and 1 base from J; bases unmatched to any gene: 15. CDR3 in DNA: TGTGCCATCGCTCGTAATGGACAGGGCATGGGGAACACTGAAGCTTTCTTT. This sequence encodes CAIARNGQGMGNTEAFF.

The V gene is TRBV29-1, the J gene TRBJ2-6; TRBD2 aligns across 10 bases. Losses at the gene ends were 5 bases for V and 4 bases for J; bases not matched to a gene: 11. Germline V gene sequence: CDR1 SQVTM, CDR2 ANQGSEA. This CDR3 has 17 amino acids. The CDR3 spells CSVLTVLAGAGANVLTF. DNA of the CDR3: TGCAGCGTTCTGACGGTCCTAGCGGGAGCAGGGGCCAACGTCCTGACTTTC.

V gene TRBV19 combines with J gene TRBJ1-1, with 11 bases fitting TRBD1. V dropped 6 bases and J dropped 4; count of bases not matched to a gene: 10. This CDR3 spans 16 amino acids. Germline CDR1 is LNHDA and CDR2 is SQIVND (reference sequence). For the CDR3, the DNA is TGTGCCAGTAGCCTCGGGACAGGGGGTATGAGCACTGAAGCTTTCTTT. The encoded protein is CASSLGTGGMSTEAFF.

This clonotype came up many times. This chain links TRBV20-1 with TRBJ2-7; 11 bases line up with TRBD2. This CDR3 has 15 residues. The V and J ends lost 2 bases and 3 bases, in that order; junction bases with no gene match: 6. Germline V gene lookup returns CDR1 DFQATT and CDR2 SNEGSKA (reference sequence). The CDR3 coding sequence is TGCAGTGCTAGACCGCTAGCGGGGGGCCTCTACGAGCAGTACTTC. Residues: CSARPLAGGLYEQYF.

This chain connects TRBV12-3 or TRBV12-4 to TRBJ1-6; no firm D call. Trimming shortened V by 0 bases and J by 7 bases, and 13 bases separated the two germline ends. CDR3 length: 16 residues. CDR3: CASSLARGSRNSPLHF. The CDR3 region has the DNA TGTGCCAGCAGTTTAGCCAGAGGGTCACGCAATTCACCCCTCCACTTT.

The chain is built from TRBV5-1 and TRBJ2-2; 12 nucleotides line up with TRBD2. The V gene's germline CDR1 is SGHRS and CDR2 YFSETQ. The V and J ends lost 7 bases and 6 bases, in that order; junction bases with no gene match: 1. The CDR3 runs to 13 residues. CDR3 in amino acids: CASGLAGSGELFF. CDR3 nucleotide sequence: TGCGCCAGCGGACTAGCGGGATCCGGGGAGCTGTTTTTT.

A single count supports this clonotype. V usage is TRBV20-1 and J usage is TRBJ1-1; 9 bases match TRBD1. Unmatched junction bases numbered 5, after V lost 4 bases and J lost 5 bases. Germline V lookup: CDR1 DFQATT, CDR2 SNEGSKA (reference sequence). The CDR3 sequence is 13 residues long. CDR3 in DNA: TGCAGTGCTATTCGACAGGGGGATACTGAAGCTTTCTTT. It encodes CSAIRQGDTEAFF.

The rearrangement uses TRBV19 and TRBJ2-2, with 10 bases fitting TRBD2. Germline V gene data show CDR1 as LNHDA and CDR2 as SQIVND (reference sequence). The CDR3 consists of 18 residues. J lost 0 bases, V lost 7 bases, and 11 bases had no gene match. Here the CDR3 DNA reads TGTGCCAGTAACGTCCCCGGACTAGCGGAATCGAACACCGGGGAGCTGTTTTTT. Translated: CASNVPGLAESNTGELFF.

The chain couples TRBV15 to TRBJ1-2; 8 bases are a match to TRBD1. Germline CDR1 and CDR2: LNHNV and YYDKDF (reference sequence). The CDR3 totals 15 residues. The trim removed 10 bases at V and 3 bases at J, leaving 13 bases unmatched. This CDR3 is CASRMTGERYYGYTF. The CDR3 DNA is TGTGCCAGCAGGATGACAGGGGAACGGTACTATGGCTACACCTTC.

This clonotype was counted a single time. The chain recombines TRBV7-2 with TRBJ2-7, with a tentative D call TRBD2 (6 bases). This CDR3 spans 14 amino acids. The V end lost 6 bases, the J end lost 7 bases, and 19 bases lay between the germline ends. Germline assignment: CDR1 SGHTA and CDR2 FQGNSA. CDR3 nucleotide sequence: TGTGCCAGCAGTTTTTGGGTTAGCGGTCCGGAGCAGTACTTC. Protein product: CASSFWVSGPEQYF.

The rearrangement joins TRBV10-3 to TRBJ2-7; 7 bases are a match to TRBD2. Germline loops: CDR1 ENHRY, CDR2 SYGVKD. The junction had 7 bases not matched to a gene; V was cut back by 5 bases and J by 3 bases. The CDR3 covers 14 residues. CDR3 amino acids: CAISWGGEYYEQYF. The CDR3 DNA reads as TGTGCCATCAGTTGGGGGGGTGAATACTACGAGCAGTACTTC.

The rearrangement uses TRBV20-1 and TRBJ1-2, with TRBD1 matching 9 bases. Germline values: CDR1 DFQATT, CDR2 SNEGSKA (reference sequence). The CDR3 has 15 residues. The junction had 9 bases not matched to a gene; V was cut back by 3 bases and J by 4 bases. The CDR3 bases are TGCAGTGCTAGTCGGGACAGGGCCTCCCTCTATGGCTACACCTTC. Amino acid sequence: CSASRDRASLYGYTF.

The rearrangement links TRBV10-3 to TRBJ2-6; D gene uncertain. CDR3 length: 12 residues. V was cut by 8 bases and J by 4 bases, with 6 bases left in between. The germline V gene encodes CDR1 ENHRY and CDR2 SYGVKD. CDR3 nucleotide sequence: TGTGCCATCCGAGTAGGGGCCAACGTCCTGACTTTC. Translation: CAIRVGANVLTF.

This clonotype was recorded a few times. The chain couples TRBV5-5 to TRBJ2-2; no definite D call. The ends were cut back, 1 base at V and 8 bases at J, with 9 bases in the middle. Germline assignment: CDR1 SGHKS and CDR2 YYEKEE (reference sequence). The CDR3 totals 13 residues. CDR3 sequence reads: CASSLTQTGELFF. In DNA form, the CDR3 reads TGTGCCAGCAGCTTGACCCAGACGGGGGAGCTGTTTTTT.